The next 28 T cell receptor beta chains were all read from a single sample in a study of control samples from healthy donors and cancer patients. The assay was immunoSEQ multiplex PCR, and TCRdb's table has in-frame clones only and misses some. The data hold about 80,000 clones, with about 90% observed a single time. Sequencing was carried out using blood. All receptors come from a man aged 50-59 years in good health.

The rearrangement joins TRBV5-6 to TRBJ1-4; maybe TRBD1 (5 bases). Trimming stripped 4 bases from V and 12 bases from J, with 13 bases between. Germline-derived CDR1 and CDR2 are SGHDT and YYEEEE. CDR3 length: 12 amino acids. The CDR3 DNA follows: TGTGCCAGCAGCCTGGGGGGGAAGGAACTGTTTTTT. Residues: CASSLGGKELFF.

The rearrangement uses TRBV24-1 and TRBJ2-3; weak D call: TRBD2 (5 bases). The CDR3 is 15 amino acids. The V gene's germline CDR1 is KGHDR and CDR2 SFDVKD. V gave up 3 bases and J gave up 2 bases, with 11 bases separating them. The CDR3 spells CATSDRGSPTDTQYF. CDR3 in DNA: TGTGCCACCAGTGATCGGGGTTCCCCCACAGATACGCAGTATTTT.

This clone was seen more than once but under ten times. The chain couples TRBV29-1 to TRBJ2-5; TRBD1 might be the D (6 bases). V was pared by 7 bases and J by 7 bases, with 22 bases between. Germline V lookup: CDR1 SQVTM, CDR2 ANQGSEA. This CDR3 spans 14 amino acids. The CDR3: CSGTRDQGSGTQYF. The CDR3 bases are TGCAGCGGGACTCGAGACCAGGGGAGTGGGACCCAGTACTTC.

The chain is built from TRBV19 and TRBJ2-7; a weak D match, TRBD1 (5 bases). Trimming took 5 bases from V and 6 from J, leaving 11 bases between them. Germline V gives CDR1 LNHDA, CDR2 SQIVND (reference sequence). CDR3 length: 12 residues. CDR3 sequence (DNA): TGTGCCAGTAGTCAGGGAAAGGGCGAGCAGTACTTC. Translation: CASSQGKGEQYF.

The chain has TRBV3-1 (or the pseudogene TRBV3-2) and TRBJ1-2; 8 bases line up with TRBD1. The CDR3 contains 16 residues. Germline V gives CDR1 LGHDT, CDR2 YNNKEL (reference sequence). V lost 4 bases, J lost 6 bases, and 13 bases stayed unmatched. The CDR3 DNA follows: TGTGCCAGCAGCCGTCGCTTGACGTCACAGGGGGATGGCTACACCTTC. Translation gives CASSRRLTSQGDGYTF.

The rearrangement uses TRBV18 and TRBJ1-4; weak D call: TRBD1 (5 bases). The CDR3 length is 13 residues. The germline V gene encodes CDR1 KGHSH and CDR2 LQKENI. Trimming took off 3 bases at V and 7 bases at J, with 9 bases between the two ends. The CDR3 region has the DNA TGTGCCAGCTCACCGGGGGTGGCTGAAAAACTGTTTTTT. Translated, it gives CASSPGVAEKLFF.

This chain links TRBV29-1 with TRBJ2-5; TRBD1 agrees at 8 bases. This CDR3 is 13 amino acids long. Germline values: CDR1 SQVTM, CDR2 ANQGSEA. The J segment lost 3 bases and the V segment lost 7 bases, leaving 7 bases of the junction unmatched. The CDR3 region is CSALDRVEETQYF. DNA of the CDR3: TGCAGCGCATTGGACAGGGTTGAAGAGACCCAGTACTTC.

The table lists this clone with a count of one. CDR3 residues: CASRGWTDEKLFF. The CDR3 DNA sequence: TGTGCCAGTAGGGGTTGGACAGATGAAAAACTGTTTTTT. The V call is TRBV19, the J call TRBJ1-4; D perhaps matches TRBD1 (6 bases). This CDR3 comprises 13 residues. Germline loops: CDR1 LNHDA, CDR2 SQIVND (reference sequence). V was shortened by 6 bases and J by 6 bases, with 11 bases between the two germline ends.

The genes are TRBV2 and TRBJ1-2; possibly TRBD1 for D (5 bases). Looked up from germline, CDR1 is SNHLY and CDR2 is FYNNEI. The CDR3 spans 16 residues. Trimming removed 2 bases at V and 2 bases at J, with 15 bases between. CDR3 loop: CASSERGRVPNYGYTF. The DNA for the CDR3 is TGTGCCAGCAGTGAAAGGGGCAGGGTACCAAACTATGGCTACACCTTC.

The chain combines TRBV7-8 with TRBJ2-3; 9 bases are a match to TRBD2. CDR3 size: 16 residues. Trimming removed 1 base from V and 5 bases from J; junction bases left unmatched: 7. Per germline, CDR1 SGHVS and CDR2 FQNEAQ. As DNA, the CDR3 is TGTGCCAGCAGCTTAGGGGCGGGGGGGCCCGGAGATACGCAGTATTTT. Protein sequence: CASSLGAGGPGDTQYF.

The chain carries TRBV2 and TRBJ1-1; D remains unclear. V was pared by 3 bases and J by 3 bases, with 8 bases between. CDR3 length: 13 amino acids. The germline CDR1 and CDR2 sequences are SNHLY and FYNNEI. CDR3 sequence: CASSDPGYTEAFF. The CDR3 coding sequence is TGTGCCAGCAGTGACCCGGGCTACACTGAAGCTTTCTTT.

V usage is TRBV12-3 or TRBV12-4 and J usage is TRBJ1-1; TRBD1 is a possible D gene (5 bases). Trimming removed 7 bases from V and 6 bases from J, with 9 bases in between. The CDR3 is 11 amino acids. The CDR3 region is CASTQGPEAFF. CDR3 nucleotide sequence: TGTGCCAGCACCCAGGGACCTGAAGCTTTCTTT.

This sequence joins TRBV19 and TRBJ1-5, with 7 bases aligning to TRBD1. The CDR3 runs to 14 residues. Germline CDR1 LNHDA, CDR2 SQIVND (reference sequence). Germline trimming cut 7 bases from V and 3 bases from J; bases unmatched to any gene: 6. The CDR3 nucleotides read TGTGCCAGTACCCAGGGGGGGGACAATCAGCCCCAGCATTTT. It is translated as CASTQGGDNQPQHF.

This chain uses TRBV7-8 with TRBJ2-1; D is undetermined. Germline V CDR1 and CDR2: SGHVS, FQNEAQ. This CDR3 contains 13 residues. Trimming cost V 0 bases and J 4 bases, with 4 bases left between them. The CDR3 coding sequence is TGTGCCAGCAGCTTAGCAGTATACAATGAGCAGTTCTTC. It encodes CASSLAVYNEQFF.

The V and J genes are TRBV7-2 and TRBJ2-1; 7 nucleotides line up with TRBD1. The length of the CDR3 is 15 residues. Germline lookup yields CDR1 SGHTA and CDR2 FQGNSA. V gave up 6 bases and J gave up 7 bases; unmatched junction bases: 12. CDR3 region: CASSPDRVSRNEQFF. In DNA, the CDR3 is TGTGCCAGCAGTCCCGACAGGGTGTCGCGTAATGAGCAGTTCTTC.

The chain has TRBV7-2 and TRBJ2-3; possible D gene TRBD1, 7 bases. The germline gives CDR1 SGHTA, CDR2 FQGNSA. The V and J ends lost 6 bases and 3 bases respectively, with 13 bases between them. This CDR3 region has 14 residues. In DNA form, the CDR3 reads TGTGCCAGCAGTCAGGGGGGCGCAACAGATACGCAGTATTTT. It codes for CASSQGGATDTQYF.

The chain joins TRBV5-8 to TRBJ2-1; 7 nucleotides line up with TRBD1. The germline CDR1 and CDR2 sequences are SGHTS and YDEGEE. V lost 0 bases to trimming and J lost 10 bases; unmatched junction nucleotides: 4. The CDR3 runs 13 residues. The CDR3 region has the DNA TGTGCCAGCAGCTTGGACGGGGACAGAGAGCAGTTCTTC. Translated: CASSLDGDREQFF.

As concerns this clone: Other DNA sequences of this sample code for an identical CDR3. The chain has TRBV3-1 (or the pseudogene TRBV3-2) and TRBJ1-4, with D unresolved. Per germline, CDR1 LGHDT and CDR2 YNNKEL (reference sequence). This CDR3 has 13 residues. V lost 1 base to trimming and J lost 8 bases, with 8 bases between them. The CDR3 nucleotides read TGTGCCAGCAGCCAAGGCGATGGAGAAAAACTGTTTTTT. It translates to CASSQGDGEKLFF.

V gene TRBV5-1 combines with J gene TRBJ2-1, with TRBD2 as a possible D gene (6 bases). There are 16 residues in the CDR3. Trimming took off 1 base at V and 4 bases at J, with 15 bases between the two ends. Germline CDR1 SGHRS, CDR2 YFSETQ. The CDR3 is CASSLLGTFRYNEQFF. In DNA form, the CDR3 reads TGCGCCAGCAGCTTGTTGGGGACTTTCAGATACAATGAGCAGTTCTTC.

In its sample, this clone was seen once. The chain couples TRBV12-3 or TRBV12-4 to TRBJ2-2; D perhaps matches TRBD1 (5 bases). The length of the CDR3 is 13 residues. V lost 3 bases to trimming and J lost 8 bases, with 10 bases between them. The CDR3 DNA reads TGTGCCAGCAGTTTTTCAGGGAAAGGGGAGCTGTTTTTT. Its translation: CASSFSGKGELFF.

The chain uses TRBV5-1 and TRBJ2-1, with 7 bases matching TRBD1. Unmatched junction bases numbered 5, after V lost 4 bases and J lost 4 bases. CDR3 length: 14 amino acids. The V gene's germline CDR1 is SGHRS and CDR2 YFSETQ. CDR3 sequence reads: CASSIGQVYNEQFF. For the CDR3, the DNA is TGCGCCAGCAGCATTGGACAGGTTTACAATGAGCAGTTCTTC. Full variable domain (remainder filled in from reference TRBV5-1 and TRBJ2-1): KAGVTQTPRYLIKTRGQQVTLSCSPISGHRSVSWYQQTPGQGLQFLFEYFSETQRNKGNFPGRFSGRQFSNSRSEMNVSTLELGDSALYLCASSIGQVYNEQFFGPGTRLTVL.

J is TRBJ1-1 and V is TRBV18; D perhaps matches TRBD1 (6 bases). V lost 2 bases and J lost 2, with 9 bases in between. Germline loops: CDR1 KGHSH, CDR2 LQKENI. The CDR3 has 14 amino acids. CDR3 sequence: CASSPRGGNTEAFF. The CDR3 region has the DNA TGTGCCAGCTCACCAAGAGGGGGAAACACTGAAGCTTTCTTT.

The V and J genes are TRBV11-3 and TRBJ2-1; 9 bases agree with TRBD1. V trimming: 5 bases; J trimming: 5 bases; junction bases outside the gene matches: 7. Germline loops: CDR1 SGHNT, CDR2 YENEEA. The CDR3 is 15 residues long. For the CDR3, the DNA is TGTGCCAGCAGCCCACAGGGGACAGGGCACAATGAGCAGTTCTTC. Translating gives CASSPQGTGHNEQFF.

This chain connects TRBV4-1 to TRBJ2-1; D perhaps matches TRBD2 (5 bases). The CDR3 length is 13 residues. Germline V gene lookup returns CDR1 MGHRA and CDR2 YSYEKL. The V and J ends lost 4 bases and 4 bases respectively, with 8 bases between them. The CDR3 DNA is TGCGCCAGCAGCCCCGAGGGTTACAATGAGCAGTTCTTC. Protein sequence: CASSPEGYNEQFF.

This sequence joins TRBV5-5 and TRBJ1-6; D is ambiguous. The CDR3 covers 13 residues. With 0 bases removed from V and 5 bases from J, the gap between germline ends came to 3 bases. Per the germline V gene, CDR1 is SGHKS and CDR2 is YYEKEE (reference sequence). The CDR3 coding sequence is TGTGCCAGCAGCTTGGACAATAATTCACCCCTCCACTTT. This gives the protein CASSLDNNSPLHF.

The chain employs TRBV30 and TRBJ2-1, with TRBD1 matching 9 bases. The V and J ends lost 4 bases and 4 bases, in that order; junction bases with no gene match: 8. This CDR3 spans 15 amino acids. The germline V gene has CDR1 GTSNPN and CDR2 SVGIG (reference sequence). CDR3 coding DNA: TGTGCCTGGACTAGTGGGACAGGGACTTACAATGAGCAGTTCTTC. Residues: CAWTSGTGTYNEQFF.

V gene TRBV19 combines with J gene TRBJ2-2; D is possibly TRBD1 (5 bases). Trimming took 4 bases from V and 3 from J, leaving 12 bases between them. The CDR3 has 15 residues. Per germline, CDR1 LNHDA and CDR2 SQIVND (reference sequence). The CDR3 DNA sequence: TGTGCCAGTAGTAAGCCAGGGATAGACACCGGGGAGCTGTTTTTT. Its protein product is CASSKPGIDTGELFF.

The chain combines TRBV7-9 with TRBJ1-5; weak D call: TRBD1 (5 bases). This CDR3 is 14 amino acids long. V lost 2 bases and J 7 bases, leaving 12 bases between the germline ends. From germline, CDR1 is SEHNR and CDR2 FQNEAQ (reference sequence). Here the CDR3 reads CASSLLEAGQPQHF. CDR3 coding DNA: TGTGCCAGCAGCTTACTGGAGGCAGGGCAGCCCCAGCATTTT.